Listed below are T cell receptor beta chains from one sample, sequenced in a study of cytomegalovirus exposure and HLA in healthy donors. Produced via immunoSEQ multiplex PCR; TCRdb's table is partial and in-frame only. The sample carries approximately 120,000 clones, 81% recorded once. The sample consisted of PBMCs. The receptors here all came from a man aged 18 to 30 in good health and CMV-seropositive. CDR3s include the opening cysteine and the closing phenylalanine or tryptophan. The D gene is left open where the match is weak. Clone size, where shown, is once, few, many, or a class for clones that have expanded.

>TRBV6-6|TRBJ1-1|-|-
CASSINRYTEAFF
TGTGCCAGCAGTATAAACAGATATACTGAAGCTTTCTTT
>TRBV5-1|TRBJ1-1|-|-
CASSLDTGKNTEAFF
TGCGCCAGCAGCTTGGACACCGGGAAAAACACTGAAGCTTTCTTT
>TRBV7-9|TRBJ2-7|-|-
CASSSLGASSYEQYF
TGTGCCAGCAGCTCGTTAGGGGCCAGCTCCTACGAGCAGTACTTC
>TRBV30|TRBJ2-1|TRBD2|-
CAWTTKGGGLGTFKTDNEQFF
TGTGCCTGGACCACAAAAGGGGGGGGACTAGGGACATTCAAAACCGACAATGAGCAGTTCTTC
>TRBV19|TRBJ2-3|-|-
CASSIDSNGVCTDTQYF
TGTGCCAGTAGTATAGATTCTAACGGGGTCTGCACAGATACGCAGTATTTT
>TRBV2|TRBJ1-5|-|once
CASSEGIQGFDRTQHF
TGTGCCAGCAGTGAAGGAATACAGGGATTTGATCGGACCCAGCATTTT
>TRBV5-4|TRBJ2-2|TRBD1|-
CASSQLIGGANTGELFF
TGTGCCAGCAGCCAACTAATAGGGGGCGCGAACACCGGGGAGCTGTTTTTT
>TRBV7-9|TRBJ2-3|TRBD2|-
CASSLDRLAGSTDTQYF
TGTGCCAGCAGCTTAGATCGCCTAGCGGGGTCCACAGATACGCAGTATTTT
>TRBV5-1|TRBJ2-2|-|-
CASSLVQGTGELFF
TGCGCCAGCAGCTTGGTTCAGGGGACCGGGGAGCTGTTTTTT
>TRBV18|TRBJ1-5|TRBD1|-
CASSPPRGQDGQPQHF
TGTGCCAGCTCACCACCCAGGGGGCAAGATGGTCAGCCCCAGCATTTT
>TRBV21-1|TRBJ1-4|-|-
CASRPPDVPGLEKLFF
TGTGCCAGCAGACCCCCCGATGTTCCAGGGCTTGAAAAACTGTTTTTT
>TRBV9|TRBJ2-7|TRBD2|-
CASSVDGGGSSYEQYF
TGTGCCAGCAGCGTAGATGGCGGGGGGAGCTCCTACGAGCAGTACTTC
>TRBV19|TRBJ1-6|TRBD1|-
CASRAGQGNSPLHF
TGTGCCAGTAGAGCCGGACAGGGAAATTCACCCCTCCACTTT
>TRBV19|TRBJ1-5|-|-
CASRVGHHSNQPQHF
TGTGCCAGTAGGGTGGGACACCATAGCAATCAGCCCCAGCATTTT
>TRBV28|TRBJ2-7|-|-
CASRGSGTGPYEQYF
TGTGCCAGCAGGGGATCCGGGACTGGACCCTACGAGCAGTACTTC
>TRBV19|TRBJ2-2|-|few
CASSVDGGVNTGELFF
TGTGCCAGTAGTGTCGACGGAGGGGTGAACACCGGGGAGCTGTTTTTT
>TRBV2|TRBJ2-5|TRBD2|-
CASSPGWTSGRVRETQYF
TGTGCCAGCAGCCCCGGATGGACTAGCGGGAGGGTACGAGAGACCCAGTACTTC
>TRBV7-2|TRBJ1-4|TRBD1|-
CASSLRPGTGVTNEKLFF
TGTGCCAGCAGCTTAAGACCCGGGACAGGGGTTACTAATGAAAAACTGTTTTTT
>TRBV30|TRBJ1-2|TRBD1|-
CAWSSGTGYLYTF
TGTGCCTGGAGTTCCGGGACAGGGTACCTCTACACCTTC
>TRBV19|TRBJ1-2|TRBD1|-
CASSISGTGKYGYTF
TGTGCCAGTAGTATCTCGGGGACAGGGAAATATGGCTACACCTTC
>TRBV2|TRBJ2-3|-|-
CASSSLASTDTQYF
TGTGCCAGCAGTAGCCTTGCGAGCACAGATACGCAGTATTTT
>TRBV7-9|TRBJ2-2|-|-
CASSQGIVTGELFF
TGTGCCAGCAGCCAGGGCATAGTCACCGGGGAGCTGTTTTTT
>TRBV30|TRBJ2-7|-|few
CAWRDPLGVGRYF
TGTGCCTGGAGGGACCCACTCGGGGTTGGAAGGTACTTC
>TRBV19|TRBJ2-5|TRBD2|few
CASSTGLAEQETQYF
TGTGCCAGTAGTACAGGACTAGCCGAACAAGAGACCCAGTACTTC
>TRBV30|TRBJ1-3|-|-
CAWDPQDFSGNTIYF
TGTGCCTGGGACCCTCAGGACTTCTCTGGAAACACCATATATTTT
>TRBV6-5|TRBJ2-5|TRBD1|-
CASSQGGLSLETQYF
TGTGCCAGCAGCCAAGGGGGCCTGAGTTTGGAGACCCAGTACTTC
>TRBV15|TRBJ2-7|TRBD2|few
CATSSHPGGYEQYF
TGTGCCACCAGCTCCCACCCGGGGGGCTACGAGCAGTACTTC
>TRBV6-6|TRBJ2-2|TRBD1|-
CASSSTGPGELFF
TGTGCCAGCAGTTCGACAGGGCCCGGGGAGCTGTTTTTT
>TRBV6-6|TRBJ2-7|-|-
CASQEGTEQYF
TGTGCCAGCCAGGAGGGGACCGAGCAGTACTTC
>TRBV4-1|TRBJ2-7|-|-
CASSQVTPFSYEQYF
TGCGCCAGCAGCCAAGTGACTCCCTTCTCCTACGAGCAGTACTTC
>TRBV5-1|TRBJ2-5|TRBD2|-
CASSWSSGQETQYF
TGCGCCAGCAGCTGGTCTAGCGGGCAAGAGACCCAGTACTTC
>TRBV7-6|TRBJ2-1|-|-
CASSFMRDNEQFF
TGTGCCAGCAGCTTTATGAGGGACAATGAGCAGTTCTTC
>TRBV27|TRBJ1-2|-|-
CASSSLGHDSNYGYTF
TGTGCCAGCAGTTCCCTCGGACACGACTCTAACTATGGCTACACCTTC
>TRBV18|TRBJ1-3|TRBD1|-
CASSPMDRGGNTIYF
TGTGCCAGCTCACCAATGGACAGGGGTGGAAACACCATATATTTT
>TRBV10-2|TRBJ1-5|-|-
CAIQIRPAQHF
TGCGCCATTCAAATTCGCCCGGCCCAGCATTTT
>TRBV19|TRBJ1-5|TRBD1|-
CASSSPFRDRGSNQPQHF
TGTGCCAGTAGTTCCCCATTCCGGGACAGGGGAAGCAATCAGCCCCAGCATTTT